The source of this T cell receptor beta chain is a study of cytomegalovirus exposure and HLA in healthy donors. Study-wide results and limits: Despite most TCR sequences being rare, some public TCRs occurred in many donors.

This clone was seen only a few times. Its antigen remains unidentified. Primers for the PCR totalled 60 Vbeta and 13 Jbeta. The table came from immunoSEQ multiplex PCR; TCRdb's copy has only in-frame clones and leaves some out. This table has about 34,000 clones, about 67% appearing once. CDR3 length: 13 residues. This clonotype originated in a man aged 35 to 55 in good health and CMV-seropositive. This chain uses TRBV21-1 with TRBJ2-7; TRBD1 is taken as the D call from the table, unchecked against the DNA. TRBV21-1 is annotated as a pseudogene. Sequencing was done on a sample of PBMCs. The DNA for the CDR3 is TGTGCCAGCAGCCAGGGACAGAGCTACGAGCAGTACTTC. Amino acid sequence: CASSQGQSYEQYF.